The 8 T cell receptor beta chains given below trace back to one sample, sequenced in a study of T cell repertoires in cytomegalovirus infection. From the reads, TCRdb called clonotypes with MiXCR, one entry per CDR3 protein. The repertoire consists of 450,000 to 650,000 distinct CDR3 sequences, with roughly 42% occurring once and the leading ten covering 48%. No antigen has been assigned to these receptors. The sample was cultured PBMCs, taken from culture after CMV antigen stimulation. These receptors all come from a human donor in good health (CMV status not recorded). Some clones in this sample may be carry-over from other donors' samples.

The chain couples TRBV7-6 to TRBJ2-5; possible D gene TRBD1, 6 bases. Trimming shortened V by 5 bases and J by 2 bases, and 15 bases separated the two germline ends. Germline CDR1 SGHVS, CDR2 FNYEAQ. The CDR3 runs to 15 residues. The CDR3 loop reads CASSIGQPGQETQYF. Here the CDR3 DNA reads TGTGCCAGCAGCATCGGACAGCCCGGACAAGAGACCCAGTACTTC.

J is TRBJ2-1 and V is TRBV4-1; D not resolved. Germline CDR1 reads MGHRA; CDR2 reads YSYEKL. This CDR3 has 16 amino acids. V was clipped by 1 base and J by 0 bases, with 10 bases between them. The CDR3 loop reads CASSQVAASSYNEQFF. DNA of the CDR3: TGCGCCAGCAGCCAAGTGGCGGCCAGCTCCTACAATGAGCAGTTCTTC.

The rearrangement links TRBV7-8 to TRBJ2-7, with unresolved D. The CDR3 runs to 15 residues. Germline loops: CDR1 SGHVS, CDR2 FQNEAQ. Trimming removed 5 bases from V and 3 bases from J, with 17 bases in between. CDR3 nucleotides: TGTGCCAGCAGCGCAGTCCCCGTGGGCGGCTACGAGCAGTACTTC. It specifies CASSAVPVGGYEQYF.

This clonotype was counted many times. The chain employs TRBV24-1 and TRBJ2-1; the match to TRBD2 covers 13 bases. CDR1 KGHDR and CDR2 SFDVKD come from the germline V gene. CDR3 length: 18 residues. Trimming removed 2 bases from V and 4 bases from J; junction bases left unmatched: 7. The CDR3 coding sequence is TGTGCCACCAGTGATTCGACTAGCGGGGGGAGAGGGTACAATGAGCAGTTCTTC. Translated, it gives CATSDSTSGGRGYNEQFF.

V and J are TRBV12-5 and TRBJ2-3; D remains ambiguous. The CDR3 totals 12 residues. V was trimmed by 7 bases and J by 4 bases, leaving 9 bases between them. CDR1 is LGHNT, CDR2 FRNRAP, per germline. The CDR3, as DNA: TGTGCTAGTGCTCAATTGGCAGATACGCAGTATTTT. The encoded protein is CASAQLADTQYF. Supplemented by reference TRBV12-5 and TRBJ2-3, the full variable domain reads DARVTQTPRHKVTEMGQEVTMRCQPILGHNTVFWYRQTMMQGLELLAYFRNRAPLDDSGMPKDRFSAEMPDATLATLKIQPSEPRDSAVYFCASAQLADTQYFGPGTRLTVL.

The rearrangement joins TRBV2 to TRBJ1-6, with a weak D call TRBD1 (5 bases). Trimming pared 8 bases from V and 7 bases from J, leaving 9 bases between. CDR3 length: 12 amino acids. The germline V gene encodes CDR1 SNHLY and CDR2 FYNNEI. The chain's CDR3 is CASQPGNSPLHF. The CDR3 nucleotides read TGTGCCAGCCAGCCAGGGAATTCACCCCTCCACTTT.

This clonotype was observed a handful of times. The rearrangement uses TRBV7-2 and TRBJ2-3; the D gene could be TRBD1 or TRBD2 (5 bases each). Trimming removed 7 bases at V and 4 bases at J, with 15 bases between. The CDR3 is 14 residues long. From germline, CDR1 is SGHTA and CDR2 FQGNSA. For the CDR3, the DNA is TGTGCCAGCACCCCCTTTGGGGGAGCAGATACGCAGTATTTT. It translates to CASTPFGGADTQYF. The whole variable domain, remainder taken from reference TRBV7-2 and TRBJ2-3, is GAGVSQSPSNKVTEKGKDVELRCDPISGHTALYWYRQSLGQGLEFLIYFQGNSAPDKSGLPSDRFSAERTGGSVSTLTIQRTQQEDSAVYLCASTPFGGADTQYFGPGTRLTVL.

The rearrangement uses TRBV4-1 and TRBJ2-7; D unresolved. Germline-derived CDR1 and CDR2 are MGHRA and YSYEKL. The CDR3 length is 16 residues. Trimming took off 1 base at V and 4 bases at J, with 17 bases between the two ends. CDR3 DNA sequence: TGCGCCAGCAGCCAAGGGGTCCATGTAGGGCCTTACGAGCAGTACTTC. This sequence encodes CASSQGVHVGPYEQYF.